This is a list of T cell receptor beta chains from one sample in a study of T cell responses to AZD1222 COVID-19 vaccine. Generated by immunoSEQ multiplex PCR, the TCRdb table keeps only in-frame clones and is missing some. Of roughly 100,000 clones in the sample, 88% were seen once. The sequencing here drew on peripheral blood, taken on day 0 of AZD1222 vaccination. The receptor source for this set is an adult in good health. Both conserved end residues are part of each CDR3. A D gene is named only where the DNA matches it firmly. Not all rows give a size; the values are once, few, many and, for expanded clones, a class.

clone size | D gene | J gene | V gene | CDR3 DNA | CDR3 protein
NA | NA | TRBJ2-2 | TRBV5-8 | TGTGCCAGCAGCTTGGCAGAGGGACCTTACACCGGGGAGCTGTTTTTT | CASSLAEGPYTGELFF
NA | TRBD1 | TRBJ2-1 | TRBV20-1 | TGCAGTGCCAGGGACAGTAATGAGCAGTTCTTC | CSARDSNEQFF
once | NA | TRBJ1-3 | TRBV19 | TGTGCCAGTAAAACAGAGGCGAATCGAAACACCATATATTTT | CASKTEANRNTIYF
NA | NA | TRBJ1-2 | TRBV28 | TGTGCCAGCAGCGGCCGCTATGGCTACACCTTC | CASSGRYGYTF
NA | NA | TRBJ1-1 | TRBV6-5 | TGTGCCCTCGGGGGGAACACTGAAGCTTTCTTT | CALGGNTEAFF
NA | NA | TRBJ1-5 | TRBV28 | TGTGCCAGCAAGGGGCCCAGGGAGGGTCAGCCCCAGCATTTT | CASKGPREGQPQHF
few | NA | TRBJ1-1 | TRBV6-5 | TGTGCCAGCAGTTACTCAACAGGGCAGGGGATAGGGGCTTTCTTT | CASSYSTGQGIGAFF
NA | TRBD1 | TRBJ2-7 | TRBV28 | TGTGCCACCACCCGGACAGGGGACGAGCAGTACTTC | CATTRTGDEQYF
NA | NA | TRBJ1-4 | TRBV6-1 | TGTGCCAGCAGTGAAATGATCGGGAATGAAAAACTGTTTTTT | CASSEMIGNEKLFF
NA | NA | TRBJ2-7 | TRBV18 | TGTGCCAGCTCACCAGCAGAGGGCGAGCAGTACTTC | CASSPAEGEQYF
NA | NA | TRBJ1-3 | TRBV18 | TGTGCCAGCTCACCACCGCGGGCTTCCTCTGGAAACACCATATATTTT | CASSPPRASSGNTIYF
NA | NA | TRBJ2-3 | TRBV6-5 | TGTGCCAGCAGCCTCATACTCTCCCAGGGAGATACGCAGTATTTT | CASSLILSQGDTQYF
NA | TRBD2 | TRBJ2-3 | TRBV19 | TGTGCCAGTAGCCTTACTAGCGCAGATACGCAGTATTTT | CASSLTSADTQYF
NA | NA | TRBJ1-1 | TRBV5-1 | TGCGCCAGCAGCTTGTCTGTTGCCAATCGGGGGAACACTGAAGCTTTCTTT | CASSLSVANRGNTEAFF
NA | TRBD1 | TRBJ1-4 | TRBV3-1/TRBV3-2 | TGTGCCAGCAGCCAAGTACAGGGGGAAAAACTGTTTTTT | CASSQVQGEKLFF
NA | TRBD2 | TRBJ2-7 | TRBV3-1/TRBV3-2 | TGTGCCAGCAGCCAAGGTAGCGGGGGGACTCTCTCCTACGAGCAGTACTTC | CASSQGSGGTLSYEQYF
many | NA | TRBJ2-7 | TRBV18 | TGTGCCAGCTCACCGACCCCCGTAGGGTCTAAGCAGGACTTC | CASSPTPVGSKQDF
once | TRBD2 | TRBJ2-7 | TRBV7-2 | TGTGCCAGCAGCTCTCCCGCGGGACTAGCGGGAACCTACGAGCAGTACTTC | CASSSPAGLAGTYEQYF
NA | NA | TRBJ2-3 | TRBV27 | TGTGCCAGCAGAATAGATGGAGGTAATACGCAGTATTTT | CASRIDGGNTQYF
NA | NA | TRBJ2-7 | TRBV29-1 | TGCAGCGTTGGTAACTCCTACGAGCAGTACTTC | CSVGNSYEQYF
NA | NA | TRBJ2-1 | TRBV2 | TGTGCCAGCATGAGGACAGACTATAAGCAGTTCTTC | CASMRTDYKQFF
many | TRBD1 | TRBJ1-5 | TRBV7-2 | TGTGCCAGCAGCCGGGGGGGACAGAATCAGCCCCAGCATTTT | CASSRGGQNQPQHF